The table lists the clone carrying this TCR beta chain with a few counts. Each CDR3 protein is one row after TCRdb ran MiXCR on the 5' RACE reads. The table shows under 85,000 distinct CDR3 sequences, with around 15% occurring only once. This record belongs to a study of early T cells in non-severe SARS-CoV-2 infection. Overall study: RNA in bulk from unsorted whole blood was sequenced, and chains were unpaired.

The material sequenced was whole blood, taken at baseline. This TCR was sampled from an adult who was a healthcare worker with PCR-confirmed SARS-CoV-2 infection or an uninfected control (not recorded which).

CDR3 sequence: CASSSWGVRKELFF. The CDR3 region has the DNA TGCGCCAGCAGCTCCTGGGGGGTGAGGAAGGAGCTGTTTTTT. The chain carries TRBV4-1 and TRBJ2-2, with D perhaps matching TRBD2 (6 bases). Germline loops: CDR1 MGHRA, CDR2 YSYEKL. V was clipped by 5 bases and J by 10 bases, with 17 bases between them. This CDR3 comprises 14 residues.